A single sample gave rise to the 7 T cell receptor beta chains below, sequenced in a study of human T cells and chemical hapten exposure. As to time point: pre-sensitization, week 0. Treatment described: therapeutic diphenylcyclopropenone sensitization with weekly scalp DPC. TCRdb re-derived calls from the RACE reads in MiXCR, one entry per CDR3 protein. Counted here are 270,000 or so distinct CDR3 sequences, 7.7% occurring once; the ten biggest clones make up less than 1.5%. The material sequenced was whole blood, taken in connection with sensitization to the hapten diphenylcyclopropenone (DPC). The receptors here all came from a man aged 18 to 30 with alopecia areata. Some clones in this sample may be carry-over from other donors' samples.

The J gene is TRBJ2-4, the V gene TRBV28; D is possibly TRBD1 (5 bases). The V end lost 1 base, the J end lost 6 bases, and 10 bases lay between the germline ends. The germline CDR1 and CDR2 sequences are MDHEN and SYDVKM. This CDR3 region has 14 residues. The CDR3 coding sequence is TGTGCCAGCAGTTTATACACAGGCATAAACATTCAGTACTTC. Protein product: CASSLYTGINIQYF.

The chain carries TRBV10-3 and TRBJ1-1; 8 bases align to TRBD1. The CDR3 totals 16 residues. Per germline, CDR1 ENHRY and CDR2 SYGVKD. J lost 0 bases, V lost 10 bases, and 13 bases had no gene match. The CDR3 region is CATHKETGAMNTEAFF. The CDR3 DNA follows: TGTGCCACCCATAAAGAGACAGGGGCGATGAACACTGAAGCTTTCTTT.

This clonotype was observed at least ten times. The chain has TRBV6-2 or TRBV6-3 and TRBJ2-1, with 10 bases matching TRBD2. V dropped 3 bases and J dropped 6; count of bases not matched to a gene: 5. This CDR3 is 15 amino acids long. Germline V gene lookup returns CDR1 MNHEY and CDR2 SVGEGT. The CDR3 DNA is TGTGCCAGCAGTTATCTAGCGGGGGCCCTCAATGAGCAGTTCTTC. Translated, it gives CASSYLAGALNEQFF.

This clonotype has more than one count but fewer than ten. This chain uses TRBV29-1 with TRBJ1-2; D remains ambiguous. The CDR3 loop spans 13 amino acids. The V end was cut by 5 bases, the J end by 0 bases, with 10 bases between. Germline CDR1 reads SQVTM; CDR2 reads ANQGSEA. CDR3 region: CSVMRNTNYGYTF. Here the CDR3 DNA reads TGCAGCGTTATGAGGAACACTAACTATGGCTACACCTTC.

This chain uses TRBV5-6 with TRBJ2-4; 10 bases are shared with TRBD1. With 4 bases clipped from V and 10 bases from J, the junction kept 11 bases outside the gene matches. The germline CDR1 and CDR2 sequences are SGHDT and YYEEEE. There are 15 residues in the CDR3. The DNA of the CDR3 is TGTGCCAGCAGCAACGGATGGACAGGGGGGAAGATTCAGTACTTC. It encodes CASSNGWTGGKIQYF.

This clonotype was found many times. The chain links TRBV6-5 to TRBJ1-1; D is unresolved. Germline CDR1 and CDR2: MNHEY and SVGAGI. CDR3 length: 13 residues. V dropped 2 bases and J dropped 3 bases, with 7 bases sitting between them. CDR3 loop: CASSYTKYTEAFF. As DNA, the CDR3 is TGTGCCAGCAGTTACACCAAGTACACTGAAGCTTTCTTT.

This chain joins TRBV15 and TRBJ1-2; possibly TRBD1 for D (6 bases). The CDR3 covers 13 residues. The germline CDR1 and CDR2 sequences are LNHNV and YYDKDF (reference sequence). Trimming shortened V by 0 bases and J by 8 bases, and 10 bases separated the two germline ends. The CDR3 region is CATSRDWGAGYTF. The CDR3 DNA sequence: TGTGCCACCAGCAGAGATTGGGGGGCGGGCTACACCTTC. The complete variable domain, with remaining parts taken from reference TRBV15 and TRBJ1-2, reads DAMVIQNPRYQVTQFGKPVTLSCSQTLNHNVMYWYQQKSSQAPKLLFHYYDKDFNNEADTPDNFQSRRPNTSFCFLDIRSPGLGDTAMYLCATSRDWGAGYTFGSGTRLTVV.